Listed below are T cell receptor beta chains from one sample, sequenced in a study of shared clonotypes between healthy human individuals. Produced via immunoSEQ multiplex PCR; TCRdb's table is partial and in-frame only. The sample shows around 2.5 million clones, roughly 93% of them seen only once. Sequenced input: naive CD4+ T cells from PBMCs. The receptor source for this set is a man between 18 and 29 years old in good health. Some clones in this sample may be carry-over from other donors' samples. The CDR3 runs from the conserved cysteine through the conserved F or W. Fields, in order: clone size, V gene, J gene, D gene, CDR3 protein, CDR3 DNA. The D gene is left open where the match is weak. Clone size is given for some rows only: seen once, a few or many times, or a class if the clone is expanded.

-,TRBV16,TRBJ2-6,-,CASSLARQGANVLTF,TGTGCCAGCAGCCTGGCTCGGCAGGGGGCCAACGTCCTGACTTTC
-,TRBV15,TRBJ2-4,-,CATSREGVGTDIQYF,TGTGCCACCAGCAGAGAAGGGGTAGGGACGGACATTCAGTACTTC
-,TRBV28,TRBJ2-7,TRBD2,CASSPLGLERTYEQYF,TGTGCCAGCAGCCCCCTCGGACTAGAGAGGACCTACGAGCAGTACTTC
-,TRBV28,TRBJ1-4,-,CASSLVGAVEKLFF,TGTGCCAGCAGTCTGGTGGGCGCAGTTGAAAAACTGTTTTTT
-,TRBV5-1,TRBJ2-7,TRBD1,CASSFGTASYEQYF,TGCGCCAGCAGCTTTGGGACAGCATCCTACGAGCAGTACTTC
-,TRBV18,TRBJ2-7,-,CASSPTGSDYEQYF,TGTGCCAGCTCACCCACGGGATCAGACTACGAGCAGTACTTC
-,TRBV6-1,TRBJ1-2,-,CASTTDGNYGYTF,TGTGCCAGCACTACCGACGGCAACTATGGCTACACCTTC
once,TRBV6-1,TRBJ1-2,-,CASSEARTVYGYTF,TGTGCCAGCAGTGAAGCGCGCACGGTCTATGGCTACACCTTC
-,TRBV5-6,TRBJ2-7,-,CASSSDPAGEQYF,TGTGCCAGCAGCTCCGACCCGGCGGGGGAGCAGTACTTC
-,TRBV28,TRBJ1-5,-,CASTSIVDNQPQHF,TGTGCCAGCACCTCAATTGTTGACAATCAGCCCCAGCATTTT
-,TRBV6-5,TRBJ2-5,-,CASSPGQQTQYF,TGTGCCAGCAGTCCAGGACAGCAGACCCAGTACTTC
-,TRBV15,TRBJ2-3,TRBD2,CATSRERLAVTDTQYF,TGTGCCACCAGCAGAGAACGACTAGCGGTCACAGATACGCAGTATTTT
-,TRBV25-1,TRBJ2-3,TRBD2,CASSQSGRRAGTQYF,TGTGCCAGCAGTCAGAGCGGGAGACGCGCTGGTACGCAGTATTTT
-,TRBV5-3,TRBJ2-6,TRBD2,CARSPRGAGANVLTF,TGTGCCAGAAGCCCCCGGGGGGCTGGGGCCAACGTCCTGACTTTC
-,TRBV2,TRBJ1-5,TRBD1,CASTGGGQLQPQHF,TGTGCCAGCACCGGGGGGGGACAGCTTCAGCCCCAGCATTTT
-,TRBV5-8,TRBJ2-1,-,CASSLVLGRHTLFF,TGTGCCAGCAGCCTAGTCCTTGGACGGCACACCCTGTTCTTC
-,TRBV7-3,TRBJ2-5,-,CASSLESGSQETQYF,TGTGCCAGCAGCTTAGAATCGGGCAGTCAAGAGACCCAGTACTTC
-,TRBV7-2,TRBJ2-1,TRBD2,CASSAVAGLANEQFF,TGTGCCAGCAGCGCCGTGGCGGGACTAGCTAATGAGCAGTTCTTC
-,TRBV28,TRBJ2-2,TRBD2,CASSLSGRARSTGELFF,TGTGCCAGCAGTTTAAGCGGGAGGGCCCGAAGCACCGGGGAGCTGTTTTTT
-,TRBV7-9,TRBJ1-5,-,CASSLASGSGQPQHF,TGTGCCAGCAGCTTAGCTTCAGGGAGCGGGCAGCCCCAGCATTTT
few,TRBV5-1,TRBJ1-1,-,CASSLEGENTEAFF,TGCGCCAGCAGCTTGGAGGGCGAGAACACTGAAGCTTTCTTT
once,TRBV11-2,TRBJ2-1,TRBD2,CASSSLAGPYNEQFF,TGTGCCAGCAGCTCTTTAGCGGGGCCCTACAATGAGCAGTTCTTC
-,TRBV7-2,TRBJ1-5,-,CASSSRGGGRNSNQPQHF,TGTGCCAGCAGCTCAAGGGGCGGGGGGCGGAATAGCAATCAGCCCCAGCATTTT
-,TRBV28,TRBJ1-2,-,CASRPVENYGYTF,TGTGCCAGCAGGCCCGTGGAGAACTATGGCTACACCTTC
few,TRBV30,TRBJ1-5,-,CAWSVQEHQPQHF,TGTGCCTGGAGTGTACAGGAGCATCAGCCCCAGCATTTT
-,TRBV5-1,TRBJ1-3,-,CASSLDSRNTIYF,TGCGCCAGCAGCCTGGACAGTAGAAACACCATATATTTT
few,TRBV7-9,TRBJ2-1,-,CASSFGGYNEQFF,TGTGCCAGCAGCTTTGGGGGTTACAATGAGCAGTTCTTC
-,TRBV9,TRBJ2-2,TRBD2,CASSVATSGSSGELFF,TGTGCCAGCAGCGTAGCAACTAGCGGGAGTAGCGGGGAGCTGTTTTTT
-,TRBV6-5,TRBJ2-3,TRBD2,CASSLLAGVTDTQYF,TGTGCCAGCAGCTTACTAGCGGGAGTCACAGATACGCAGTATTTT
-,TRBV2,TRBJ2-1,TRBD1,CASSELWTRGQGKEKQFF,TGTGCCAGCAGTGAATTGTGGACTCGGGGACAGGGTAAAGAAAAGCAGTTCTTC
-,TRBV14,TRBJ1-1,-,CASSQANRANTEAFF,TGTGCCAGCAGCCAAGCAAACAGGGCCAACACTGAAGCTTTCTTT
-,TRBV19,TRBJ2-3,-,CASSMSISTDTQYF,TGTGCCAGTAGTATGTCTATAAGCACAGATACGCAGTATTTT
-,TRBV7-9,TRBJ2-7,TRBD2,CASSLENGRAYEQYF,TGTGCCAGCAGCCTCGAGAATGGGAGGGCTTACGAGCAGTACTTC
once,TRBV6-1,TRBJ2-3,-,CASQPRAADTQYF,TGTGCCAGCCAGCCAAGGGCCGCAGATACGCAGTATTTT
-,TRBV29-1,TRBJ2-3,TRBD1,CSVGGQTDTQYF,TGCAGCGTTGGGGGACAGACAGATACGCAGTATTTT
-,TRBV6-5,TRBJ2-7,-,CASSYGAYGGYEQYF,TGTGCCAGCAGTTATGGGGCTTACGGTGGCTACGAGCAGTACTTC
-,TRBV11-1,TRBJ2-7,TRBD2,CASSLWGLAPEQYF,TGTGCCAGCAGCTTATGGGGACTAGCGCCCGAGCAGTACTTC
few,TRBV30,TRBJ1-1,TRBD1,CAWSVPRTGDAQAFF,TGTGCCTGGAGTGTACCGAGGACAGGGGACGCTCAAGCTTTCTTT
-,TRBV5-1,TRBJ2-7,-,CASSFTGSSYEQYF,TGCGCCAGCAGCTTCACAGGGAGCTCCTACGAGCAGTACTTC
-,TRBV28,TRBJ1-2,-,CASSSQGVDRYTF,TGTGCCAGCAGCTCACAGGGTGTCGATCGCTACACCTTC
-,TRBV30,TRBJ2-7,-,CAWARGVSYEQYF,TGTGCCTGGGCACGCGGGGTTTCCTACGAGCAGTACTTC
once,TRBV12-5,TRBJ2-1,-,CASGGTNNEQFF,TGTGCTAGTGGCGGAACGAACAATGAGCAGTTCTTC
-,TRBV7-9,TRBJ1-1,TRBD1,CASSLDRGIPEAFF,TGTGCCAGCAGCTTGGACAGGGGAATCCCTGAAGCTTTCTTT